The clone carrying this T cell receptor (beta chain) occurred once. The same CDR3 is also encoded by other DNA sequences in this sample. These data belong to a study of T cell responses to AZD1222 COVID-19 vaccine. CDR1 is LGHDT, CDR2 YNNKEL, per germline (reference sequence). The germline V and J ends were trimmed by 1 base and 7 bases, with 8 bases remaining between them. CDR3 length: 14 amino acids. Assay used: immunoSEQ multiplex PCR; TCRdb lists only in-frame clones, some missing. The sample comprises more than 95,000 clones, 88% of which are singletons, and 2% to 3% rests with the top ten. Here the sequenced sample was peripheral blood, taken on day 0 of AZD1222 vaccination. This TCR derives from an adult in good health. This chain links TRBV3-1 (or the pseudogene TRBV3-2) with TRBJ1-6; tentative D call: TRBD1 (5 bases). CDR3 protein: CASSQVEGNSPLHF. The CDR3 bases are TGTGCCAGCAGCCAAGTCGAGGGGAATTCACCCCTCCACTTT.